The 3 T cell receptor beta chains in this list originate from one sample, sequenced in a study of T cell repertoires in cytomegalovirus infection. One entry per CDR3 protein results from TCRdb running MiXCR on the reads. The table lists about 700,000 distinct CDR3 sequences, around 30% of them singletons. These receptors are not linked to any known antigen. The material sequenced was cultured PBMCs, taken from culture after CMV antigen stimulation. All receptors derive from a human donor in good health (CMV status not recorded). Some clones in this sample may be carry-over from other donors' samples.

This clonotype was seen a handful of times. The rearrangement links TRBV28 to TRBJ2-5, with 10 bases lining up with TRBD1. The trim removed 4 bases at V and 6 bases at J, leaving 8 bases unmatched. CDR3 length: 15 residues. Germline CDR1 is MDHEN and CDR2 is SYDVKM. CDR3 sequence (DNA): TGTGCCAGCAGTTCCCCGGGACAGGGGACGAAGACCCAGTACTTC. Amino acid sequence: CASSSPGQGTKTQYF.

CDR3 in DNA: TGCAGTGCTAGAGATCCACTAGCAAAAAAAGATACGCAGTATTTT. Encoded protein: CSARDPLAKKDTQYF. This chain joins TRBV20-1 and TRBJ2-3, with D maybe TRBD2 (6 bases). CDR3 length equals 15 residues. From germline, CDR1 is DFQATT and CDR2 SNEGSKA (reference sequence). Between the trimmed V and J ends, which lost 0 bases and 5 bases, there was a span of 15 bases.

This clonotype was detected only a few times. J is TRBJ2-3 and V is TRBV7-9; D ambiguous. CDR1 and CDR2 from the germline V gene are SEHNR and FQNEAQ (reference sequence). The CDR3 is 13 residues long. The ends were cut back, 6 bases at V and 2 bases at J, with 9 bases in the middle. The CDR3 bases are TGTGCCAGCAGGCCGACTGACACAGATACGCAGTATTTT. Amino acid sequence: CASRPTDTDTQYF.